Listed below are T cell receptor beta chains from one sample, sequenced in a study of T cell repertoires in cytomegalovirus infection. TCRdb redid the calling of the reads with MiXCR, one entry per CDR3 protein. The sample holds about 490,000 distinct CDR3 sequences, approximately 15% seen once. The specimen sequenced was CD8+ T cells from PBMCs. These receptors all stem from a human donor in good health (CMV status not recorded). Some clones in this sample may be carry-over from other donors' samples. The CDR3 runs from the conserved cysteine through the conserved F or W. A D gene is named only where the DNA matches it firmly. The size entry is marked missing in some rows and otherwise reads once, few, many or a size class.

d_gene	j_gene	v_gene	abundance	CDR3nt	CDR3aa
TRBD2	TRBJ2-1	TRBV15	.	TGTGCCACCAATGATCCTAGCGGGGGGTCTAATGAGCAGTTCTTC	CATNDPSGGSNEQFF
TRBD1	TRBJ2-3	TRBV28	few	TGTGCCAGCTGGACAGGGAGAACAGATACGCAGTATTTT	CASWTGRTDTQYF
TRBD1	TRBJ1-5	TRBV12-3/TRBV12-4	many	TGTGCCAGCAGTTCAGGGGACAGGGGAGGGAATCAGCCCCAGCATTTT	CASSSGDRGGNQPQHF
.	TRBJ2-2	TRBV7-6	.	TGTGCCAGCAGCTTACAGTGGAAAACCGGGGAGCTGTTTTTT	CASSLQWKTGELFF
.	TRBJ2-7	TRBV6-5	.	TGTGCCAGCAGGGTGGTGACAGGAAACTCCTACGAGCAGTACTTC	CASRVVTGNSYEQYF
.	TRBJ1-2	TRBV4-1	many	TGCGCCAGCAGCCAAAGGGGTGGGACGGCTAATAACTATGGCTACACCTTC	CASSQRGGTANNYGYTF
.	TRBJ2-7	TRBV7-9	.	TGTGCCAGCAGCTTAGCTACGGAGCAGCACGAGCAGTACTTC	CASSLATEQHEQYF
.	TRBJ2-3	TRBV7-9	.	TGTGCCAGCAGCCAAATCACCTTGGTGTTGGGCACAGATACGCAGTATTTT	CASSQITLVLGTDTQYF
.	TRBJ1-6	TRBV5-5	few	TGTGCCAGCAGGCCCGGGACAAGTAATTCACCCCTCCACTTT	CASRPGTSNSPLHF
TRBD1	TRBJ2-7	TRBV24-1	.	TGTGCCACCAGTGACCCCCGGGACAGCTCCTACGAGCAGTACTTC	CATSDPRDSSYEQYF
.	TRBJ1-1	TRBV10-3	.	TGTGCCACCGCCCCGGGGGGAATGAACACTGAAGCTTTCTTT	CATAPGGMNTEAFF
TRBD2	TRBJ2-7	TRBV2	many	TGTGCCAGCAGTGAGATAGCGGGAGCCCTCGAGCAGTACTTC	CASSEIAGALEQYF
.	TRBJ2-3	TRBV7-9	many	TGTGCCAGCAGCTCGTCCTCATTGTACCGGGCAGATACGCAGTATTTT	CASSSSSLYRADTQYF
.	TRBJ2-7	TRBV28	many	TGTGCCAGCAGTTCCTACGTCGAGGGGAGTTACGAGCAGTACTTC	CASSSYVEGSYEQYF
TRBD1	TRBJ1-5	TRBV6-5	.	TGTGCCAGCAGCCGATACACCTCCGGGACAGGGGGCGCGTATGGCAATCAGCCCCAGCATTTT	CASSRYTSGTGGAYGNQPQHF